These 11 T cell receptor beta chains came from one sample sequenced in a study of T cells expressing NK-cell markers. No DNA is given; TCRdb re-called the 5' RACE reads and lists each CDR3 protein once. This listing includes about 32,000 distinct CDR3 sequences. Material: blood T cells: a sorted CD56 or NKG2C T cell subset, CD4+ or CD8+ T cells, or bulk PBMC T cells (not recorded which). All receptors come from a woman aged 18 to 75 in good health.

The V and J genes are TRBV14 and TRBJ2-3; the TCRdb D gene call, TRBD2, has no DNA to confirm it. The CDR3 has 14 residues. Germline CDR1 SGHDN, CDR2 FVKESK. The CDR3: CASSHMEGTDTQYF.

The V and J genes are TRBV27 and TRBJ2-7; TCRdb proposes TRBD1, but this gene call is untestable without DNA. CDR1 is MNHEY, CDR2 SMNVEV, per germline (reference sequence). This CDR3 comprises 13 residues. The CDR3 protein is CASGVARGADQYF.

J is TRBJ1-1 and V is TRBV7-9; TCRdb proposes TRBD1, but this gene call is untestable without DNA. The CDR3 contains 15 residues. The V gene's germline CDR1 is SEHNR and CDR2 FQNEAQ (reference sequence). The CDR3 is CASSFLGKGNTEAFF.

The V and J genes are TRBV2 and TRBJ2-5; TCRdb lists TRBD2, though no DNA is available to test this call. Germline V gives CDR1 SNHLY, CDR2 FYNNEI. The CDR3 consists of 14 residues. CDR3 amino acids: CASSWTSGQETQYF.

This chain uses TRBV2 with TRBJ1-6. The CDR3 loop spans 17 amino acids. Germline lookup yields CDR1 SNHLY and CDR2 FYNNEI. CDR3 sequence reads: CASSEFGRHSYNSPLHF.

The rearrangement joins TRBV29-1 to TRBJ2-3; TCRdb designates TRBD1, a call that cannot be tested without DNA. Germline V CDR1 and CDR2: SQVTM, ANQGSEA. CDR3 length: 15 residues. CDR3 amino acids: CSVDTGRGDTDTQYF.

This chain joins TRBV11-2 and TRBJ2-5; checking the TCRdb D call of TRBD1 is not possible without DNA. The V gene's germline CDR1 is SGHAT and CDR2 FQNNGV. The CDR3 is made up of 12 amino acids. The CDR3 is CASTLGVETQYF.

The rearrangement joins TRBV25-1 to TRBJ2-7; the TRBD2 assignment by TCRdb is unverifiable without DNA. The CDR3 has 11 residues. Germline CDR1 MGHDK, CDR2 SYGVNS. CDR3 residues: CASSPRAQAYF.

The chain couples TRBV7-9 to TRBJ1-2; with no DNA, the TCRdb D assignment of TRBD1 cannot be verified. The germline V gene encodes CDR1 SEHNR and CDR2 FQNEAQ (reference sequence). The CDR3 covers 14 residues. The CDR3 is CASSYSGTGYGYTF.

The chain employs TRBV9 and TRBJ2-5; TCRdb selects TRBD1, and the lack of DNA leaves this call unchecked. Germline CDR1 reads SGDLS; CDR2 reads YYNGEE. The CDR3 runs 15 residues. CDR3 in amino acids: CASSDSGTYQETQYF.

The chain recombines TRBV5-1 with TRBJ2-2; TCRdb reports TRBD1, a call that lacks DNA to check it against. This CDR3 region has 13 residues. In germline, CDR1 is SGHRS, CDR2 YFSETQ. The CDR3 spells CASSLTGTGELFF. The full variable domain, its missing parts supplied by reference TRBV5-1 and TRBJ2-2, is KAGVTQTPRYLIKTRGQQVTLSCSPISGHRSVSWYQQTPGQGLQFLFEYFSETQRNKGNFPGRFSGRQFSNSRSEMNVSTLELGDSALYLCASSLTGTGELFFGEGSRLTVL.